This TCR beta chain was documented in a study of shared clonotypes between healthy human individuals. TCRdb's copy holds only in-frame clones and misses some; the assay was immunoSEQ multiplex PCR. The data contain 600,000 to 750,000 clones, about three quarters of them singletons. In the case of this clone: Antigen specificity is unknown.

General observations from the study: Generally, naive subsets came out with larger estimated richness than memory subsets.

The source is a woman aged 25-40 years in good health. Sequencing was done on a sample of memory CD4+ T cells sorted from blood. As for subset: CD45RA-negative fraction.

CDR3 residues: CASSPSPTTLAPYNEQFF. CDR3 DNA sequence: TGCGCCAGCAGCCCCAGTCCTACAACACTAGCGCCGTACAATGAGCAGTTCTTC. The gene calls are TRBV4-1 and TRBJ2-1, with TRBD2 identical over 7 bases. The length of the CDR3 is 18 residues. The germline V gene encodes CDR1 MGHRA and CDR2 YSYEKL. The junction had 16 bases not matched to a gene; V was cut back by 4 bases and J by 4 bases.